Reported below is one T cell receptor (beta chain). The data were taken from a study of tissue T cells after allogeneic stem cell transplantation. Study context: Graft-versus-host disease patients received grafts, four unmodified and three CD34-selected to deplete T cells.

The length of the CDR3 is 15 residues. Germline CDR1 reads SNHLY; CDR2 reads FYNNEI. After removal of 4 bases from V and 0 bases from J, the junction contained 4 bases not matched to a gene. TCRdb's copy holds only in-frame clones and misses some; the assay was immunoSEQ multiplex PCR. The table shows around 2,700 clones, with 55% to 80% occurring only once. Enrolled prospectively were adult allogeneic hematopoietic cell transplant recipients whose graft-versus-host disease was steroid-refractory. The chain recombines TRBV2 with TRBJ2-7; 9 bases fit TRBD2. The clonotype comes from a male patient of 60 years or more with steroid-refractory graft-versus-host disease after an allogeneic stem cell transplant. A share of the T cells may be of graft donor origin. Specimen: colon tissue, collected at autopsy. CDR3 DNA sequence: TGTGCCAGCAGTGGCAGGACTAGCGACTCCTACGAGCAGTACTTC. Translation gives CASSGRTSDSYEQYF.